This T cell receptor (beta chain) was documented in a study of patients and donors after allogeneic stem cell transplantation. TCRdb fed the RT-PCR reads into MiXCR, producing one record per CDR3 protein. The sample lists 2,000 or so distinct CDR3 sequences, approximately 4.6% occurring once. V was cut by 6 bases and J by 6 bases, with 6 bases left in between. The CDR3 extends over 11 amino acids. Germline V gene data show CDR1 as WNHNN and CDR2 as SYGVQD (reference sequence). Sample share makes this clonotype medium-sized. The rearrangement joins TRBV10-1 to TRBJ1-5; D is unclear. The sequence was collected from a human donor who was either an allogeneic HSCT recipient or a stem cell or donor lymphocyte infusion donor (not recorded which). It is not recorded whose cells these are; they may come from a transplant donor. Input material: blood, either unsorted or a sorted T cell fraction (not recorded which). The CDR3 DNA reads TGCGCCAGCAGACGGGGTCAGCCCCAGCATTTT. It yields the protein CASRRGQPQHF.